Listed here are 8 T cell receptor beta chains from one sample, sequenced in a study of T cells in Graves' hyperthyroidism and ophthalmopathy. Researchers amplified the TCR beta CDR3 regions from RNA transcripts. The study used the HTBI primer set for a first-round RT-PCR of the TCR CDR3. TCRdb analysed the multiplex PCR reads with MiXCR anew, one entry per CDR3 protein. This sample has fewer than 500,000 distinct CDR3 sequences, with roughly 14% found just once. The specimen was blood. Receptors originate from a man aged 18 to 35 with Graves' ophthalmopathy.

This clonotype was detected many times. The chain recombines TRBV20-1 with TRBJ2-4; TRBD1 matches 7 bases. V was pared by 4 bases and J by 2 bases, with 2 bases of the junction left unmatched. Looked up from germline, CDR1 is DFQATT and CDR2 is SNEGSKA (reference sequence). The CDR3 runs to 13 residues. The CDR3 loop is CSATRGPKNIQYF. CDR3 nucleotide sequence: TGCAGTGCTACAAGGGGGCCCAAAAACATTCAGTACTTC.

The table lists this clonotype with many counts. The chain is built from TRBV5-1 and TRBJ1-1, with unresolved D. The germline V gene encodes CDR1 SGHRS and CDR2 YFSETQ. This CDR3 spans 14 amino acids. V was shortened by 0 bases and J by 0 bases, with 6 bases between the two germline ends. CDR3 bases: TGCGCCAGCAGCTTGGAGCCACTGAACACTGAAGCTTTCTTT. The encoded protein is CASSLEPLNTEAFF.

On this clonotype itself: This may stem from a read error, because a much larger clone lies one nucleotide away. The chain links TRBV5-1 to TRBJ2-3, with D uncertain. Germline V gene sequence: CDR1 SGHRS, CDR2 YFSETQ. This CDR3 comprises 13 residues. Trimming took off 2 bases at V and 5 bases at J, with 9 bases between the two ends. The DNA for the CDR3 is TGCGCCAGCAGCTTTCAGTACATAGATACGCAGTATTTT. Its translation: CASSFQYIDTQYF. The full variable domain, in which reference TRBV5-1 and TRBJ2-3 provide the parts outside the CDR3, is KAGVTQTPRYLIKTRGQQVTLSCSPISGHRSVSWYQQTPGQGLQFLFEYFSETQRNKGNFPGRFSGRQFSNSRSEMNVSTLELGDSALYLCASSFQYIDTQYFGPGTRLTVL.

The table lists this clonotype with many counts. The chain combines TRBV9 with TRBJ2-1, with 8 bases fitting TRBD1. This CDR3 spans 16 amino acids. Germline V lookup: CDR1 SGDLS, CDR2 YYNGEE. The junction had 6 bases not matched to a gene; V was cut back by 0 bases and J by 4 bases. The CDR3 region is CASSVDLRQGYNEQFF. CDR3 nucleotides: TGTGCCAGCAGCGTAGACCTGAGACAGGGGTACAATGAGCAGTTCTTC.

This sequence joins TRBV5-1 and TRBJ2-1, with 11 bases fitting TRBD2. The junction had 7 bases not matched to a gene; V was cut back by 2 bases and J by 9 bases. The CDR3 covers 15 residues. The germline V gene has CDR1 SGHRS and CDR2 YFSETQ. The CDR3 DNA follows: TGCGCCAGCAGCTTTGAGCTAGCGGGAGGTAGTGAGCAGTTCTTC. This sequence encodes CASSFELAGGSEQFF.

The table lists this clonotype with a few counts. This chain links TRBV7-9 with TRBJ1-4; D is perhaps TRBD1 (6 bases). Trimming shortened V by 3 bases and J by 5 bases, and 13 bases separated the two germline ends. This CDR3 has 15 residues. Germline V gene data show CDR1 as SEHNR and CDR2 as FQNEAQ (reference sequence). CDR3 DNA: TGTGCCAGCAGCTTCGCAGGGGCCACCAATGAAAAACTGTTTTTT. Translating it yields CASSFAGATNEKLFF.

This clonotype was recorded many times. The CDR3, as DNA: TGCAGTGCCCTTAGGGGGGATACGCAGTATTTT. Amino acid sequence: CSALRGDTQYF. The genes are TRBV20-1 and TRBJ2-3, with D maybe TRBD1 (6 bases). The CDR3 has 11 residues. Per germline, CDR1 DFQATT and CDR2 SNEGSKA (reference sequence). The V and J ends lost 6 bases and 6 bases respectively, with 10 bases between them.

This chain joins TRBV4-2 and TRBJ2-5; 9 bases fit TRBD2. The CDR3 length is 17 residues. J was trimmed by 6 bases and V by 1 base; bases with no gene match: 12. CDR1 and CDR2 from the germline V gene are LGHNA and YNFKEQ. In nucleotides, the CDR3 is TGTGCCAGCAGCCAAGGGGGGGTTAGCGGGAGTCAAAAGACCCAGTACTTC. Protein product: CASSQGGVSGSQKTQYF.